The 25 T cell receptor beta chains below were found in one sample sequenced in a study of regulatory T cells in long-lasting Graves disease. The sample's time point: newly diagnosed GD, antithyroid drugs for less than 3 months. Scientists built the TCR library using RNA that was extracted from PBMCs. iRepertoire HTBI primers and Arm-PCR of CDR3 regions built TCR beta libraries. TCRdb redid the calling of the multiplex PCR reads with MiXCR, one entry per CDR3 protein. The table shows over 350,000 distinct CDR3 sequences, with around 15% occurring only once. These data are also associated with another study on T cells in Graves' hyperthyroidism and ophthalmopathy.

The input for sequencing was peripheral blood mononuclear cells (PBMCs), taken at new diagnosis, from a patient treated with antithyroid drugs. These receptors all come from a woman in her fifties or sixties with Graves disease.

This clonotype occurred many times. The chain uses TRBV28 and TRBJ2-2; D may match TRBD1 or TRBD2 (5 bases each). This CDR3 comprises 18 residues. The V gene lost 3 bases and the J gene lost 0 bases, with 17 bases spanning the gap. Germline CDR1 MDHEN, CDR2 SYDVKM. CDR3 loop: CASSFFGRAGTNTGELFF. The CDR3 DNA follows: TGTGCCAGCAGTTTTTTTGGCAGGGCCGGGACGAACACCGGGGAGCTGTTTTTT.

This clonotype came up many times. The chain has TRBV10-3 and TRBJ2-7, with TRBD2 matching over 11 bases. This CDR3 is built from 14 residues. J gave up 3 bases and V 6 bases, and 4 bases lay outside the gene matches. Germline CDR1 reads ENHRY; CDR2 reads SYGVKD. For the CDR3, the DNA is TGTGCCATCAGCTTAACTAGCGGGAGCTACGAGCAGTACTTC. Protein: CAISLTSGSYEQYF.

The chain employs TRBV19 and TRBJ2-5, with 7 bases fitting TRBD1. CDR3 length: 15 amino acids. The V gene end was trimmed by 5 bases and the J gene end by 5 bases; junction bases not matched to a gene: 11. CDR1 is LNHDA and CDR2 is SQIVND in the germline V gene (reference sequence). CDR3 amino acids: CASSSHLGGLETQYF. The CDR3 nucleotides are TGTGCCAGTAGTTCCCACCTAGGGGGCTTGGAGACCCAGTACTTC.

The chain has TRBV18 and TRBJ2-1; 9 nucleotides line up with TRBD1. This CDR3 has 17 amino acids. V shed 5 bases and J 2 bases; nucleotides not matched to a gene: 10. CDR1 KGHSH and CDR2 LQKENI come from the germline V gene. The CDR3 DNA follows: TGTGCCAGCTCATCAATAGCCGGGACAGGGCCCTACAATGAGCAGTTCTTC. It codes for CASSSIAGTGPYNEQFF.

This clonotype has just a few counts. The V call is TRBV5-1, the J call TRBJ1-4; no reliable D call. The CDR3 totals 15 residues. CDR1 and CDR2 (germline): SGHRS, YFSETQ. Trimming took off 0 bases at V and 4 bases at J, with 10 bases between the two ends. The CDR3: CASSLVGNHNEKLFF. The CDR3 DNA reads TGCGCCAGCAGCTTGGTGGGGAATCATAATGAAAAACTGTTTTTT.

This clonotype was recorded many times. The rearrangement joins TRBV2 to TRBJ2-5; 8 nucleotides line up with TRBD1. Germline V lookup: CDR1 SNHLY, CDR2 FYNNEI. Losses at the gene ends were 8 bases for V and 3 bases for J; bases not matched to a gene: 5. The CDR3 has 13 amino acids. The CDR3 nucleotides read TGTGCCAGCTCTCAGGGGGCGAAAGAGACCCAGTACTTC. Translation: CASSQGAKETQYF.

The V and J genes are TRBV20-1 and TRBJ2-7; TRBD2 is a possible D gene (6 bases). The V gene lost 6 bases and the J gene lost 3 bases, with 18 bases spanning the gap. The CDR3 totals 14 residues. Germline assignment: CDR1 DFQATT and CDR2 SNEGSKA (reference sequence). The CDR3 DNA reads TGCAGTGCCGACCGGCCTAGCGAGAGCTACGAGCAGTACTTC. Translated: CSADRPSESYEQYF.

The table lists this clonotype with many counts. The CDR3 bases are TGTGCCAGCAGCTTAGATACGGTCGGGGAGCTGTTTTTT. It translates to CASSLDTVGELFF. This rearrangement joins TRBV11-2 to TRBJ2-2; D is unresolved. V shed 0 bases and J shed 7 bases, with 6 bases lying between them. The CDR3 has 13 residues. Germline values: CDR1 SGHAT, CDR2 FQNNGV. Based on the CDR3 plus reference TRBV11-2 and TRBJ2-2, the full variable domain is EAGVAQSPRYKIIEKRQSVAFWCNPISGHATLYWYQQILGQGPKLLIQFQNNGVVDDSQLPKDRFSAERLKGVDSTLKIQPAKLEDSAVYLCASSLDTVGELFFGEGSRLTVL.

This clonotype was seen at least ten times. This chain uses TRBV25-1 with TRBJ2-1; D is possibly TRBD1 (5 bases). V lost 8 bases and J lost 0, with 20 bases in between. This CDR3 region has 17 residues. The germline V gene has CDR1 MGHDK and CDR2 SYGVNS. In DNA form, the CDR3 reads TGTGCCAGCCCCGGTGGATTAGACAGAAGCTCCTACAATGAGCAGTTCTTC. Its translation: CASPGGLDRSSYNEQFF.

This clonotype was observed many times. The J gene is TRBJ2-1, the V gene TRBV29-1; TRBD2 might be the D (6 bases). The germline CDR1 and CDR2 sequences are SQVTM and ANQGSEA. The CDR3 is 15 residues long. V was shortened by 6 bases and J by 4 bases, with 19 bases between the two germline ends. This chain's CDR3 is CSVKGTGTRYNEQFF. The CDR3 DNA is TGCAGCGTGAAGGGGACCGGGACTCGTTACAATGAGCAGTTCTTC.

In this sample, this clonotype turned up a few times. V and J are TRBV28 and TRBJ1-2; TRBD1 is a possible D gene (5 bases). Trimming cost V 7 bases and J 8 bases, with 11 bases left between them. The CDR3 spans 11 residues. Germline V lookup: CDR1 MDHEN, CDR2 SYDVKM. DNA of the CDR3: TGTGCCAGCACCTATCGGGACGGCTACACCTTC. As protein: CASTYRDGYTF.

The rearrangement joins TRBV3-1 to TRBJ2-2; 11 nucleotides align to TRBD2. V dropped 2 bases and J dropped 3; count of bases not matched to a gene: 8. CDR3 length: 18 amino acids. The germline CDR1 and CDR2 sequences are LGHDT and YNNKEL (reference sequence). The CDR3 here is CASSQFRTSGSHTGELFF. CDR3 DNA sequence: TGTGCCAGCAGCCAATTCAGGACTAGCGGGTCACACACCGGGGAGCTGTTTTTT.

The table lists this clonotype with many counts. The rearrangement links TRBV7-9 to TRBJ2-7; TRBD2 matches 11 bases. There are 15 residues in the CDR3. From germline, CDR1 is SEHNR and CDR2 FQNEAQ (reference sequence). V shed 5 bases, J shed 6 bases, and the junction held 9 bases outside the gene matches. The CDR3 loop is CASSLETSGNSEQYF. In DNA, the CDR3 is TGTGCCAGCAGCCTCGAGACTAGCGGGAATTCCGAGCAGTACTTC. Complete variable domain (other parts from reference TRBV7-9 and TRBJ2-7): DTGVSQNPRHKITKRGQNVTFRCDPISEHNRLYWYRQTLGQGPEFLTYFQNEAQLEKSRLLSDRFSAERPKGSFSTLEIQRTEQGDSAMYLCASSLETSGNSEQYFGPGTRLTVT.

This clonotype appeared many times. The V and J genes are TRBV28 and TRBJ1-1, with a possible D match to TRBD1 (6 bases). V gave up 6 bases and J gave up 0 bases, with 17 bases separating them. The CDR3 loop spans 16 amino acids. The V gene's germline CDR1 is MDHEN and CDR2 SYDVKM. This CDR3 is CASRPDSGELNTEAFF. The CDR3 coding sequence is TGTGCCAGCAGACCCGATTCAGGGGAATTGAACACTGAAGCTTTCTTT.

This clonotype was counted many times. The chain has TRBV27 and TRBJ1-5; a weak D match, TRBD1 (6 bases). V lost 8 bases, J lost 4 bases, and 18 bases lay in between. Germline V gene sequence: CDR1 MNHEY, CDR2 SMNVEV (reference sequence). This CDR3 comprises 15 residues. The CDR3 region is CASRQPGEGNQPQHF. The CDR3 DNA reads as TGTGCCAGCCGACAACCAGGGGAAGGTAATCAGCCCCAGCATTTT.

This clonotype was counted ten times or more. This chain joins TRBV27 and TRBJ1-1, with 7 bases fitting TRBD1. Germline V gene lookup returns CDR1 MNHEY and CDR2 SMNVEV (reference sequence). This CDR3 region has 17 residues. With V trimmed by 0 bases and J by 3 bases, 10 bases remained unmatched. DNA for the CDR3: TGTGCCAGCAGTTTATCGAAGGGAGGGGGCAGACACACTGAAGCTTTCTTT. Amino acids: CASSLSKGGGRHTEAFF.

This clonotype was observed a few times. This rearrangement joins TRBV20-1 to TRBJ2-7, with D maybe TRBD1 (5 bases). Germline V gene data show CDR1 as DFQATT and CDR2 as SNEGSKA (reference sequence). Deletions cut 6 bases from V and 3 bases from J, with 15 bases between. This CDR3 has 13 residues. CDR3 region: CSAGQPLYYEQYF. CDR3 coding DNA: TGCAGTGCGGGGCAGCCCTTATACTACGAGCAGTACTTC.

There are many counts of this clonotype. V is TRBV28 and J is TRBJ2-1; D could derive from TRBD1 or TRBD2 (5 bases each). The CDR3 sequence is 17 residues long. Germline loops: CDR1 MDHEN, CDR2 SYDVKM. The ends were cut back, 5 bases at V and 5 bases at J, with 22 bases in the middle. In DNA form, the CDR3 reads TGTGCCAGCAGTCCCACCCAGGTCTGGGGGATGCACAATGAGCAGTTCTTC. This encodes CASSPTQVWGMHNEQFF.

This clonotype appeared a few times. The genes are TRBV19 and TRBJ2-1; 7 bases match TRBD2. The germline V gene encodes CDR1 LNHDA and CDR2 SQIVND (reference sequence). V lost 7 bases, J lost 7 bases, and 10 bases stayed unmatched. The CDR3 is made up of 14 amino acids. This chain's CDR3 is CASNPQSSGNEQFF. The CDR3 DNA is TGTGCCAGTAATCCACAAAGTAGCGGGAATGAGCAGTTCTTC.

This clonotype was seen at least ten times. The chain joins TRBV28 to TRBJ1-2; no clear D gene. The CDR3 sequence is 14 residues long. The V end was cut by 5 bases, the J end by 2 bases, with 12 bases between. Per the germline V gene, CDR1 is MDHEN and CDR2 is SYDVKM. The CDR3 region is CASSPPGFNYGYTF. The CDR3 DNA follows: TGTGCCAGCAGTCCCCCGGGATTCAACTATGGCTACACCTTC.

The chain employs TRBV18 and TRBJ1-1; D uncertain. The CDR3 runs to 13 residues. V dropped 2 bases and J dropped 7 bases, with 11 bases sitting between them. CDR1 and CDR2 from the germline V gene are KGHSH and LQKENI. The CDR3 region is CASSPIGWGEAFF. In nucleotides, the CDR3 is TGTGCCAGCTCACCAATAGGTTGGGGTGAAGCTTTCTTT.

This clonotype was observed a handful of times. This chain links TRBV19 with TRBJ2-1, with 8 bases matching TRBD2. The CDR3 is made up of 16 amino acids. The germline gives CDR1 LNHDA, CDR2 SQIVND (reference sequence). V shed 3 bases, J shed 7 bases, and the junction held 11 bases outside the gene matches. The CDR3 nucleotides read TGTGCCAGTAGTATGGGCACCGGGACTAGGTTAAATGAGCAGTTCTTC. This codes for CASSMGTGTRLNEQFF.

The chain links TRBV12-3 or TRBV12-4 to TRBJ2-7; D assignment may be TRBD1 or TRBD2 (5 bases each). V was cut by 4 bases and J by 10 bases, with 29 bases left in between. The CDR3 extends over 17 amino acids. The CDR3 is CASSSWGSHFDTVYQYF. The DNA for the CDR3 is TGTGCCAGCAGTTCGTGGGGGAGTCATTTCGATACTGTATATCAGTACTTC.

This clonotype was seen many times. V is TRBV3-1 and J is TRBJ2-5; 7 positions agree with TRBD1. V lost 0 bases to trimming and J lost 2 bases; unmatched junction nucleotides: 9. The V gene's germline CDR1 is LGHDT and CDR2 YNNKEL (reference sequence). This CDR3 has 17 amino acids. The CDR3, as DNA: TGTGCCAGCAGCCAAGAACGTTGGGACAGAGCACAAGAGACCCAGTACTTC. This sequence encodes CASSQERWDRAQETQYF.

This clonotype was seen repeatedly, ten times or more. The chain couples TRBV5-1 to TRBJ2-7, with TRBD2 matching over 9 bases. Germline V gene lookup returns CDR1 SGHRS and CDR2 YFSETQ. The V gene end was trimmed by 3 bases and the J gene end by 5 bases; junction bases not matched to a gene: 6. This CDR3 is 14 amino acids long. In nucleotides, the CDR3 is TGCGCCAGCAGCTCCGGGACTAGCTTCCACGAGCAGTACTTC. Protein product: CASSSGTSFHEQYF.